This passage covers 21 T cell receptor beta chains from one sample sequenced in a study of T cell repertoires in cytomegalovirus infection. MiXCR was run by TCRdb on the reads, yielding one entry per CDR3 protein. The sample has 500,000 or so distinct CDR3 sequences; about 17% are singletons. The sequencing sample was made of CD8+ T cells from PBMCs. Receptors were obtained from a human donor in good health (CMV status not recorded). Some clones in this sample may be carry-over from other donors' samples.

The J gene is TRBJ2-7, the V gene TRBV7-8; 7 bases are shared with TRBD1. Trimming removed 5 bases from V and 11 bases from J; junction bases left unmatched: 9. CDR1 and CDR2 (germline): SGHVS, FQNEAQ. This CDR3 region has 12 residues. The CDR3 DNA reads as TGTGCCAGCAGCGCGGACAGGCGGAAAAAGTACTTC. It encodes CASSADRRKKYF.

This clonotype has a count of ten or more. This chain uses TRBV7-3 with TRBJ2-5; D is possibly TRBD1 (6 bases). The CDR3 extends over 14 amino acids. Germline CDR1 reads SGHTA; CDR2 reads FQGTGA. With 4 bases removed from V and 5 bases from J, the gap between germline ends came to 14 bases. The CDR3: CASSWVGGAETQYF. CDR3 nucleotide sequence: TGTGCCAGCAGCTGGGTTGGGGGCGCGGAGACCCAGTACTTC. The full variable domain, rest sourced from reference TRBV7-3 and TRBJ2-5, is GAGVSQTPSNKVTEKGKYVELRCDPISGHTALYWYRQSLGQGPEFLIYFQGTGAADDSGLPNDRFFAVRPEGSVSTLKIQRTERGDSAVYLCASSWVGGAETQYFGPGTRLLVL.

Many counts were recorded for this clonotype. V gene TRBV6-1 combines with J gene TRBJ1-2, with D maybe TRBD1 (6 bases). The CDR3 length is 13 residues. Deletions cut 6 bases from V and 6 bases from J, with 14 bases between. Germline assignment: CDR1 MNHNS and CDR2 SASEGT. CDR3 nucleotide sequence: TGTGCCAGCAGAATTGCGGGGGCTAATGGCTACACCTTC. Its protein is CASRIAGANGYTF.

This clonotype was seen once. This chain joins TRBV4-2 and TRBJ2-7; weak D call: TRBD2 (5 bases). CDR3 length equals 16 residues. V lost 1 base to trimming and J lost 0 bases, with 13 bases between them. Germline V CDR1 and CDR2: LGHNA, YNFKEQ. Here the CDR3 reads CASSQASGSSSYEQYF. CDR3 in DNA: TGTGCCAGCAGCCAAGCAAGCGGCAGTAGCTCCTACGAGCAGTACTTC.

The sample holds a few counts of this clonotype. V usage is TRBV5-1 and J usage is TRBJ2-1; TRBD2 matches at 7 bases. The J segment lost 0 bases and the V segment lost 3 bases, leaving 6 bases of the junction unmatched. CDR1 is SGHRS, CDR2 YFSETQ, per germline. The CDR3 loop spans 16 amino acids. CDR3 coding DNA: TGCGCCAGCAGCTGGAGCGGGGAGAGCTCCTACAATGAGCAGTTCTTC. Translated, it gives CASSWSGESSYNEQFF.

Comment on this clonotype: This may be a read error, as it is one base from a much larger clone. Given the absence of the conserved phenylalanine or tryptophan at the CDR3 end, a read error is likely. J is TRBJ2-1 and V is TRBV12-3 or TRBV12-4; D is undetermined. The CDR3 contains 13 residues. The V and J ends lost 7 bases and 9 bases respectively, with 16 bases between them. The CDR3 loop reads CASTPGSLTEQFL. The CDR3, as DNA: TGTGCCAGCACTCCTGGGTCCCTCACTGAGCAGTTCTTA.

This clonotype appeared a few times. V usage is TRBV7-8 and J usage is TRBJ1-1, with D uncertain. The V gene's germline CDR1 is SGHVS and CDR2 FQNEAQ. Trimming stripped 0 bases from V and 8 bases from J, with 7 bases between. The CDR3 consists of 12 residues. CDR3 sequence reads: CASSLAMSEAFF. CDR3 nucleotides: TGTGCCAGCAGCTTAGCAATGTCCGAAGCTTTCTTT.

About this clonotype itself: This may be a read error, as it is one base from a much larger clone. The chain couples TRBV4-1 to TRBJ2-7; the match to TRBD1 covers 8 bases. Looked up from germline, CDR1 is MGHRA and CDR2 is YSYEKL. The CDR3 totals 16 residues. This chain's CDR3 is CASSQDTGQGFYERYF. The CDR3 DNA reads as TGCGCCAGCAGCCAAGATACCGGACAGGGATTCTACGAGCGGTACTTC.

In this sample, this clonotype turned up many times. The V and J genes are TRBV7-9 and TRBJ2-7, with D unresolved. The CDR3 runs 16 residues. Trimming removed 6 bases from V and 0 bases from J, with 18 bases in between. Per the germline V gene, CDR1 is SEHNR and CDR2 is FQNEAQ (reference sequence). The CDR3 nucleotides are TGTGCCAGCAGTTTCGGACGGACGGTGAGCTCCTACGAGCAGTACTTC. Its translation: CASSFGRTVSSYEQYF.

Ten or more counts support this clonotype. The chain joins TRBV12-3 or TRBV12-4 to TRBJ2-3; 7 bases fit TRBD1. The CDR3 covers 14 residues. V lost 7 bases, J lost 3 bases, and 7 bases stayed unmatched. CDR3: CASITDRETDTQYF. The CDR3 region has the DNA TGTGCCAGCATCACCGACAGGGAGACAGATACGCAGTATTTT.

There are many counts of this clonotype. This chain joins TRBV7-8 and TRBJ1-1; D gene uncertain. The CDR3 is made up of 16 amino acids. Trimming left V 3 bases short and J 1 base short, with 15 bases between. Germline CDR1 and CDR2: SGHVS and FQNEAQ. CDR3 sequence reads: CASSLSILGPNTEAFF. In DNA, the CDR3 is TGTGCCAGCAGCTTGTCGATTCTAGGGCCGAACACTGAAGCTTTCTTT. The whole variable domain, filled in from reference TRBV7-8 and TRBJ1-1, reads GAGVSQSPRYKVAKRGQDVALRCDPISGHVSLFWYQQALGQGPEFLTYFQNEAQLDKSGLPSDRFFAERPEGSVSTLKIQRTQQEDSAVYLCASSLSILGPNTEAFFGQGTRLTVV.

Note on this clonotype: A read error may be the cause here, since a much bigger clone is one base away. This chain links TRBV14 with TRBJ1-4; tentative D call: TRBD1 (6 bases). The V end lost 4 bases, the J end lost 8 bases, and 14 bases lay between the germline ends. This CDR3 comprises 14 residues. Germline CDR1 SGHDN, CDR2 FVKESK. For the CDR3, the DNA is TGTGCCAGCAGCCTGGACAGTGGCGAAGAAAAACTGTTTTTT. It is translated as CASSLDSGEEKLFF.

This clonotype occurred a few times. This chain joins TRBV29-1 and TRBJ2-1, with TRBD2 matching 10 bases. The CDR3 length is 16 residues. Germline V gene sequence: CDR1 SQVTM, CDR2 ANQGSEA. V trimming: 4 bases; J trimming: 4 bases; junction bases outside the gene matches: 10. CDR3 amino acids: CSVVGLARGGYNEQFF. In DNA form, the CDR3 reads TGCAGCGTTGTGGGACTAGCGCGAGGGGGATACAATGAGCAGTTCTTC.

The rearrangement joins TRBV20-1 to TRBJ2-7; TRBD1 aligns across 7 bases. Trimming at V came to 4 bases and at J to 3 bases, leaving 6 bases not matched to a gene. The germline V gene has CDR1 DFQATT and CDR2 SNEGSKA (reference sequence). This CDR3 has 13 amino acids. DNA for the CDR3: TGCAGTGCTATGGGCAGGGGGATCTACGAGCAGTACTTC. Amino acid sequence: CSAMGRGIYEQYF.

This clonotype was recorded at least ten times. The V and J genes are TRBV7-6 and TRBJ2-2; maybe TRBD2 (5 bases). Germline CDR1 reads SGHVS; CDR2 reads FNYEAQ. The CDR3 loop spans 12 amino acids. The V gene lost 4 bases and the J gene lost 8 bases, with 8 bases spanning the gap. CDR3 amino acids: CASSSEGGELFF. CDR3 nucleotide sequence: TGTGCCAGCAGCTCTGAGGGTGGGGAGCTGTTTTTT.

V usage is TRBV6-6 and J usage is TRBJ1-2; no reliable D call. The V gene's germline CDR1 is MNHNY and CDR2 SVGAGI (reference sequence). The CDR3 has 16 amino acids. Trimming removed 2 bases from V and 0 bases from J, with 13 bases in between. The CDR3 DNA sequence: TGTGCCAGCAGTTACGCTCCCGGGGAAGCTAACTATGGCTACACCTTC. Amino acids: CASSYAPGEANYGYTF.

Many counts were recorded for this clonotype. The CDR3, as DNA: TGTGCCACACAGGGGTTATCCTACAATGAGCAGTTCTTC. It codes for CATQGLSYNEQFF. The chain joins TRBV7-8 to TRBJ2-1; 7 bases are a match to TRBD1. The CDR3 is 13 amino acids. Trimming cost V 10 bases and J 1 base; bases outside gene matches: 4. CDR1 and CDR2 (germline): SGHVS, FQNEAQ.

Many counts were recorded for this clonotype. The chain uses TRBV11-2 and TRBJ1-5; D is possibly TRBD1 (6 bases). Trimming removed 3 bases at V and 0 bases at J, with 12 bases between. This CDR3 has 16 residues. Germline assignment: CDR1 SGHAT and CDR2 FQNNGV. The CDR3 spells CASSLGGGFSNQPQHF. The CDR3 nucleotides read TGTGCCAGCAGCTTGGGGGGCGGGTTTAGCAATCAGCCCCAGCATTTT.

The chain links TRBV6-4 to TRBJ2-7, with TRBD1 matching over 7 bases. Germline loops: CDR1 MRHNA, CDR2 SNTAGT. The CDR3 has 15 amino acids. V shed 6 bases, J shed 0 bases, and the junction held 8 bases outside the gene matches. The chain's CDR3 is CASSGYRGRSYEQYF. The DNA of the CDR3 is TGTGCCAGCAGCGGTTACAGGGGACGCTCCTACGAGCAGTACTTC.

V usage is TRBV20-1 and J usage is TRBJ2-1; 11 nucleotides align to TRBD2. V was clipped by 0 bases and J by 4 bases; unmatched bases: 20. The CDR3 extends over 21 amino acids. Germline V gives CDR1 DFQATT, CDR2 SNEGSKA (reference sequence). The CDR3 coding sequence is TGCAGTGCTAGAGATCTGTACCCTCTTATAAGACTAGCGGGAAAGTACAATGAGCAGTTCTTC. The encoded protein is CSARDLYPLIRLAGKYNEQFF.

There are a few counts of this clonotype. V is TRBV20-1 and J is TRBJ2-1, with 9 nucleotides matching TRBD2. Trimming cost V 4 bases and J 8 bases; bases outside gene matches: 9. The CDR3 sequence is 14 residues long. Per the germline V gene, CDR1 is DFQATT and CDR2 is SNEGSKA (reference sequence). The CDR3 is CSAIGRGGRHEQFF. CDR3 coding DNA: TGCAGTGCTATTGGGCGGGGGGGCCGCCATGAGCAGTTCTTC.